Presented here are 2 T cell receptor beta chains from one specimen sequenced in a study of cytomegalovirus exposure and HLA in healthy donors. 60 Vbeta and 13 Jbeta primers were used in PCR. The protocol was immunoSEQ multiplex PCR, while the TCRdb copy is restricted to in-frame clones and leaves out a portion. The table includes 150,000 to 200,000 clones, approximately 67% detected once. The sample taken for sequencing was PBMCs. All receptors come from a woman under 30 in good health and CMV-seropositive.

The V gene is TRBV30, the J gene TRBJ2-2; no clear D. Trimming removed 0 bases from V and 4 bases from J, with 9 bases in between. Germline CDR1 is GTSNPN and CDR2 is SVGIG (reference sequence). The CDR3 length is 14 residues. In DNA, the CDR3 is TGTGCCTGGAGTGTAATGGCCCCCACCGGGGAGCTGTTTTTT. It encodes CAWSVMAPTGELFF.

The sample holds a few counts of this clone. Lacking the conserved final phenylalanine or tryptophan, this CDR3 likely reflects a read error. The limits of the CDR3 on the DNA are not certain, so only TCRdb's listed CDR3 is given. J is TRBJ2-7 and V is TRBV6-5; the D segment call TRBD2 is taken from the table without a DNA check. The germline V gene has CDR1 MNHEY and CDR2 SVGAGI. Including both end residues, the CDR3 is 13 amino acids long. The CDR3: CASSPGLSNTYVL.